These T cell receptor beta chains were read from a single sample in a study of T-cell memory formation after mild COVID-19. Using its own MiXCR run on the 5' RACE reads, TCRdb lists one record per CDR3 protein. The repertoire includes about half a million distinct CDR3 sequences, around a sixth of them detected once, and 12% sits in the top ten. Sample: PBMCs or a T cell subset sorted from them (not recorded which). These receptors were taken from an adult woman who had mild COVID-19 (a few samples of this study predate the infection). Cell type and time point are not known. CDR3s include the opening cysteine and the closing phenylalanine or tryptophan. The D gene is left open where the match is weak. Clone size, where shown, is once, few, many, or a class for clones that have expanded.

D gene: TRBD2; J gene: TRBJ2-1; clone size: -; V gene: TRBV19; CDR3 protein: CASSIGTLAEVSYNEQFF; CDR3 DNA: TGTGCCAGTAGTATAGGAACCCTAGCGGAGGTCTCCTACAATGAGCAGTTCTTC
D gene: -; J gene: TRBJ2-1; clone size: many; V gene: TRBV6-1; CDR3 protein: CASSPGTAPYNEQFF; CDR3 DNA: TGTGCCAGCAGTCCCGGGACTGCTCCGTACAATGAGCAGTTCTTC
D gene: TRBD1; J gene: TRBJ2-5; clone size: -; V gene: TRBV6-6; CDR3 protein: CASSYSGQGETQYF; CDR3 DNA: TGTGCCAGCAGTTACTCCGGACAGGGTGAGACCCAGTACTTC
D gene: TRBD1; J gene: TRBJ1-1; clone size: -; V gene: TRBV19; CDR3 protein: CASSPGEGALGEAFF; CDR3 DNA: TGTGCCAGTAGTCCCGGTGAGGGGGCGCTGGGAGAAGCTTTCTTT
D gene: -; J gene: TRBJ2-7; clone size: -; V gene: TRBV27; CDR3 protein: CASSSGRAIVYEQYF; CDR3 DNA: TGTGCCAGCAGTTCAGGACGTGCCATTGTGTACGAGCAGTACTTC
D gene: -; J gene: TRBJ1-5; clone size: -; V gene: TRBV4-1; CDR3 protein: CASSQDTGPYSNQPQHF; CDR3 DNA: TGCGCCAGCAGCCAAGACACAGGCCCGTATAGCAATCAGCCCCAGCATTTT
D gene: -; J gene: TRBJ1-2; clone size: few; V gene: TRBV7-2; CDR3 protein: CASSLSNTHYGYTF; CDR3 DNA: TGTGCCAGCAGCTTATCAAACACCCACTATGGCTACACCTTC
D gene: -; J gene: TRBJ2-7; clone size: -; V gene: TRBV9; CDR3 protein: CASSETLGYEQYF; CDR3 DNA: TGTGCCAGCAGCGAGACGCTCGGCTACGAGCAGTACTTC
D gene: -; J gene: TRBJ2-3; clone size: few; V gene: TRBV6-5; CDR3 protein: CASSPRGFTQYF; CDR3 DNA: TGTGCCAGCAGTCCCAGAGGGTTTACGCAGTATTTT
D gene: TRBD2; J gene: TRBJ2-2; clone size: -; V gene: TRBV12-3/TRBV12-4; CDR3 protein: CASTLGLAANTGELFF; CDR3 DNA: TGTGCCAGCACCTTGGGCCTAGCGGCGAACACCGGGGAGCTGTTTTTT
D gene: -; J gene: TRBJ2-1; clone size: -; V gene: TRBV15; CDR3 protein: CATSRKGNEQFF; CDR3 DNA: TGTGCCACCAGCCGAAAGGGCAATGAGCAGTTCTTC
D gene: TRBD2; J gene: TRBJ2-1; clone size: few; V gene: TRBV5-1; CDR3 protein: CASSFISGGYNEQFF; CDR3 DNA: TGCGCCAGCAGCTTTATTAGCGGGGGTTACAATGAGCAGTTCTTC
D gene: TRBD1; J gene: TRBJ1-3; clone size: -; V gene: TRBV20-1; CDR3 protein: CSARVNPGQAARTGNTIYF; CDR3 DNA: TGCAGTGCTAGAGTTAATCCGGGACAGGCCGCCAGAACTGGAAACACCATATATTTT
D gene: TRBD1; J gene: TRBJ2-3; clone size: -; V gene: TRBV15; CDR3 protein: CATSRDSPDRGDTQYF; CDR3 DNA: TGTGCCACCAGCAGAGATAGTCCCGACAGGGGTGATACGCAGTATTTT
D gene: -; J gene: TRBJ2-3; clone size: many; V gene: TRBV5-1; CDR3 protein: CASSLGQTSTDTQYF; CDR3 DNA: TGTGCCAGCAGCCTCGGACAGACTAGCACAGATACGCAGTATTTT
D gene: -; J gene: TRBJ2-3; clone size: -; V gene: TRBV7-2; CDR3 protein: CASSFYADPGDTQYF; CDR3 DNA: TGTGCCAGCAGCTTCTACGCCGACCCGGGTGATACGCAGTATTTT
D gene: TRBD1; J gene: TRBJ2-7; clone size: few; V gene: TRBV12-5; CDR3 protein: CASGSGGEPHEQYF; CDR3 DNA: TGTGCTAGTGGTTCAGGGGGCGAGCCGCACGAGCAGTACTTC
D gene: -; J gene: TRBJ2-1; clone size: -; V gene: TRBV7-6; CDR3 protein: CASSSPRGGDNEQFF; CDR3 DNA: TGTGCCAGCAGCTCCCCCCGAGGGGGGGACAATGAGCAGTTCTTC